The rows below give T cell receptor beta chains drawn from one sample of a study of blood T cells in healthy people across ages. Each CDR3 protein is one row after TCRdb ran MiXCR on the 5' RACE reads. The sample holds under 1,000,000 distinct CDR3 sequences, 46% seen once. Sequences were obtained from blood. The receptors stem from a man older than 75 in good health. Both conserved end residues are part of each CDR3. D genes are given only for firm matches. Clone size, where shown, is once, few, many, or a class for clones that have expanded.

>.|TRBJ2-7|.|TRBV10-3
CATLGYEQYF
TGTGCCACTCTAGGTTACGAGCAGTACTTC
>.|TRBJ2-7|.|TRBV29-1
CSVDLPRGDSYEQYF
TGCAGCGTTGACCTCCCCCGGGGTGACTCCTACGAGCAGTACTTC
>TRBD2|TRBJ2-7|few|TRBV19
CASSTTSGGYEQYF
TGTGCCAGTAGTACGACTAGCGGAGGCTACGAGCAGTACTTC
>.|TRBJ2-3|.|TRBV9
CASSPGTRAQVGDTQYF
TGTGCCAGCAGCCCCGGGACCAGAGCCCAGGTCGGAGATACGCAGTATTTT
>TRBD1|TRBJ2-5|.|TRBV7-8
CASKRQTGVEREQYF
TGTGCCAGCAAAAGACAAACAGGGGTGGAGAGGGAGCAGTACTTC
>.|TRBJ2-3|.|TRBV7-2
CASSFLAATDTQYF
TGTGCCAGCAGTTTTCTGGCCGCCACAGATACGCAGTATTTT
>TRBD1|TRBJ2-5|.|TRBV28
CASRPGGRETQYF
TGTGCCAGCAGGCCAGGGGGCAGGGAGACCCAGTACTTC
>TRBD1|TRBJ2-3|.|TRBV11-1
CASALGQEILDTQYF
TGTGCCAGCGCGCTAGGACAGGAAATTTTAGATACGCAGTATTTT
>.|TRBJ2-1|few|TRBV20-1
CSAGRGDEQFF
TGCAGTGCGGGCAGGGGAGATGAGCAGTTCTTC
>.|TRBJ2-1|few|TRBV9
CASSEPLAGFPYNEQFF
TGTGCCAGCAGCGAGCCCCTTGCGGGATTCCCCTACAATGAGCAGTTCTTC